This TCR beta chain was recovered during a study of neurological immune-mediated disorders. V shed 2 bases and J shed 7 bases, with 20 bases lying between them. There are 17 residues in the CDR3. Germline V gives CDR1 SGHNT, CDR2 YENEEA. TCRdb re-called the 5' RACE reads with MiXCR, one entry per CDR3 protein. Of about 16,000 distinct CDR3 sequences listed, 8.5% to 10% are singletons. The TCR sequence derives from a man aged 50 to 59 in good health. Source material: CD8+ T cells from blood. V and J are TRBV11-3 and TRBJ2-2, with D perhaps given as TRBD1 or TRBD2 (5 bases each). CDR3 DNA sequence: TGTGCCAGCAGCTTACGGGACGGACTCCCGAGGAACGGGGAGCTGTTTTTT. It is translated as CASSLRDGLPRNGELFF.